Listed here are 8 T cell receptor beta chains from one sample, sequenced in a study of blood T cell repertoires in COVID-19. Only in-frame clones appear in the TCRdb table, and some are missing; sequencing was by immunoSEQ multiplex PCR. The data hold some 160,000 clones, with roughly 93% observed a single time. The sequenced material came from peripheral blood. The origin of the receptors is a man younger than 35 with acute or convalescent COVID-19.

The CDR3 spells CASSLVEANTEAFF. CDR3 nucleotide sequence: TGTGCCAGCAGTCTAGTTGAGGCTAACACTGAAGCTTTCTTT. The rearrangement links TRBV6-5 to TRBJ1-1; D uncertain. From germline, CDR1 is MNHEY and CDR2 SVGAGI. Trimming removed 5 bases at V and 2 bases at J, with 12 bases between. The CDR3 loop spans 14 amino acids.

This clone was observed once. This sample includes further DNA sequences coding for the same CDR3. This chain joins TRBV6-5 and TRBJ2-7; tentative D call: TRBD1 (6 bases). V was trimmed by 6 bases and J by 3 bases, leaving 6 bases between them. Germline V gene data show CDR1 as MNHEY and CDR2 as SVGAGI. This CDR3 spans 11 amino acids. CDR3 in DNA: TGTGCCAGCAGGGACAGCTACGAGCAGTACTTC. It is translated as CASRDSYEQYF.

The count of this clone is one. The V gene is TRBV5-1, the J gene TRBJ2-7; 7 nucleotides align to TRBD1. The CDR3 is 13 residues long. The V segment lost 4 bases and the J segment 4 bases; nucleotides outside the gene matches: 5. Germline CDR1 SGHRS, CDR2 YFSETQ. CDR3 sequence (DNA): TGCGCCAGCAGCCCCGGGACAGTTTACGAGCAGTACTTC. Translating gives CASSPGTVYEQYF.

This clone was observed a single time. The chain uses TRBV12-5 and TRBJ2-3; D is possibly TRBD1 (6 bases). From germline, CDR1 is LGHNT and CDR2 FRNRAP. This CDR3 has 18 residues. Between the trimmed V and J ends, which lost 5 bases and 1 base, there was a span of 22 bases. The CDR3 is CASGRSIQGTRGTDTQYF. The CDR3 DNA follows: TGTGCTAGTGGTCGAAGCATACAGGGTACTAGGGGCACAGATACGCAGTATTTT.

J is TRBJ1-2 and V is TRBV20-1; no definite D call. Between the trimmed V and J ends, which lost 6 bases and 5 bases, there was a span of 10 bases. The CDR3 has 11 residues. The germline V gene has CDR1 DFQATT and CDR2 SNEGSKA (reference sequence). The CDR3, as DNA: TGCAGTGCCCGCGAGGAGTATGGCTACACCTTC. Its protein product is CSAREEYGYTF.

The sample holds one count of this clone. V is TRBV24-1 and J is TRBJ2-2; TRBD1 is a possible D gene (6 bases). Germline V gives CDR1 KGHDR, CDR2 SFDVKD. The CDR3 is 13 residues long. The V end lost 5 bases, the J end lost 6 bases, and 9 bases lay between the germline ends. The CDR3: CATSGRGAGELFF. The CDR3 DNA reads as TGTGCCACCAGTGGCAGGGGCGCCGGGGAGCTGTTTTTT.

V and J are TRBV27 and TRBJ1-1; possibly TRBD1 for D (5 bases). The CDR3 length is 15 residues. Germline CDR1 reads MNHEY; CDR2 reads SMNVEV (reference sequence). With 3 bases removed from V and 5 bases from J, the gap between germline ends came to 16 bases. CDR3 nucleotide sequence: TGTGCCAGCAGTTTCGAAGGGGCGGGGGAAACTGAAGCTTTCTTT. Amino acid sequence: CASSFEGAGETEAFF.

This sequence joins TRBV14 and TRBJ2-2, with 9 bases aligning to TRBD1. Per the germline V gene, CDR1 is SGHDN and CDR2 is FVKESK. The CDR3 spans 15 residues. V dropped 3 bases and J dropped 1; count of bases not matched to a gene: 0. The chain's CDR3 is CASSQGQGNTGELFF. The CDR3 nucleotides are TGTGCCAGCAGCCAGGGACAGGGGAACACCGGGGAGCTGTTTTTT.